The 13 T cell receptor beta chains reported below all come from one sample, sequenced in a study of kidney transplant recipient with SARS-CoV-2 infection (dated by TCRdb to about 2021). The time point tag for this specimen amounts to: pre-pandemic baseline sample and day 111 after first positive SARS-CoV-2 test. TCRdb records Illumina MiSeq as the sequencer. The public sequencing data were trimmed at Q25 with fastp and processed into clonotypes with MiXCR by TCRdb, which kept only in-frame beta chains. All rows with the same CDR3 protein become a single entry with the most common DNA and genes. This sample has roughly 230,000 distinct CDR3 sequences in its table, and 29% of those were observed once. Together, the top ten hold 7% to 8% of the sample. Material: a blood sample, obtained at baseline and between days 110 and 120 from a kidney transplant recipient. All receptors derive from a young adult male patient who had COVID-19 and was a kidney transplant recipient. After a transplant, certain T cells may trace back to the graft donor.

This clonotype showed up just a few times. The rearrangement joins TRBV18 to TRBJ2-3; perhaps TRBD1 as D (5 bases). The length of the CDR3 is 14 residues. Germline loops: CDR1 KGHSH, CDR2 LQKENI. V was pared by 3 bases and J by 1 base, with 8 bases between. This chain's CDR3 is CASSPSTGTDTQYF. The CDR3 coding sequence is TGTGCCAGCTCACCGTCGACAGGCACAGATACGCAGTATTTT.

This clonotype came up a few times. One base away lies a much larger clone, so this may be a sequencing read error. This chain links TRBV7-4 with TRBJ1-2, with D uncertain. V gave up 5 bases and J gave up 4 bases, with 23 bases separating them. The CDR3 spans 17 residues. Germline loops: CDR1 SGHVT, CDR2 SQSDAQ. The CDR3 DNA sequence: TGTGCCAGCAGCGGGGTTTTTTCAGCTCGAAAGACCTATGGCTACACCTTC. Amino acid sequence: CASSGVFSARKTYGYTF.

This clonotype was counted many times. CDR3: CASMETQYF. CDR3 DNA sequence: TGTGCCAGCATGGAGACCCAGTACTTC. J is TRBJ2-5 and V is TRBV21-1. TRBV21-1 is assigned pseudogene status. CDR3 length equals 9 residues.

This clonotype was detected ten times or more. The rearrangement links TRBV20-1 to TRBJ1-2; the D gene is possibly TRBD1 (5 bases). CDR1 and CDR2 (germline): DFQATT, SNEGSKA (reference sequence). The CDR3 totals 16 residues. Between the trimmed V and J ends, which lost 2 bases and 0 bases, there was a span of 16 bases. The CDR3 DNA is TGCAGTGCTAGAAGCGGGGGGGGTATAACTAACTATGGCTACACCTTC. Its protein is CSARSGGGITNYGYTF.

At least ten counts were recorded for this clonotype. The chain links TRBV7-9 to TRBJ2-7; D may be TRBD1 or TRBD2 (5 bases each). CDR1 is SEHNR, CDR2 FQNEAQ, per germline (reference sequence). The V gene lost 1 base and the J gene lost 2 bases, with 12 bases spanning the gap. This CDR3 has 15 amino acids. The chain's CDR3 is CASSLGGALPYEQYF. CDR3 DNA sequence: TGTGCCAGCAGCTTAGGAGGGGCCCTACCCTACGAGCAGTACTTC.

As for this clonotype: A much more abundant neighbour one base away suggests this may be a read error. J is TRBJ1-2 and V is TRBV6-2 or TRBV6-3; tentative D call: TRBD1 (5 bases). The CDR3 totals 16 residues. V lost 2 bases, J lost 6 bases, and 19 bases lay in between. Germline loops: CDR1 MNHEY, CDR2 SVGEGT. The CDR3 DNA sequence: TGTGCCAGCAGTTACCCATCCAAGGGGAAAACTGATGGCTACACCTTC. Protein sequence: CASSYPSKGKTDGYTF.

This clonotype has a handful of counts. V gene TRBV24-1 combines with J gene TRBJ2-1; possible D gene TRBD2, 5 bases. The CDR3 is 16 amino acids. Germline loops: CDR1 KGHDR, CDR2 SFDVKD. Trimming left V 0 bases short and J 2 bases short, with 10 bases between. The CDR3 here is CATSDLQAAAYNEQFF. In DNA, the CDR3 is TGTGCCACCAGTGATTTGCAAGCGGCAGCCTACAATGAGCAGTTCTTC.

The chain joins TRBV3-1 to TRBJ2-1; unclear D gene. The CDR3 is 16 amino acids. V was cut by 4 bases and J by 9 bases, with 22 bases left in between. CDR1 LGHDT and CDR2 YNNKEL come from the germline V gene (reference sequence). The CDR3 region is CASSPFRRSIVPEQFF. CDR3 nucleotide sequence: TGTGCCAGCAGCCCCTTTCGCAGGTCCATAGTCCCTGAGCAGTTCTTC.

With regard to this clonotype: A single base separates this from a much larger clone, so it may be a read error. This chain connects TRBV5-8 to TRBJ1-2, with TRBD1 as a possible D gene (6 bases). The CDR3 contains 14 residues. From germline, CDR1 is SGHTS and CDR2 YDEGEE. CDR3 in amino acids: CASNLTAGDYGYTF. CDR3 DNA: TGTGCCAGCAACTTGACGGCAGGGGACTATGGCTACACCTTC.

At least ten counts were recorded for this clonotype. The V and J genes are TRBV11-3 and TRBJ1-2; D is uncertain. Germline V gene lookup returns CDR1 SGHNT and CDR2 YENEEA. V lost 5 bases, J lost 4 bases, and 23 bases lay in between. The CDR3 spans 17 residues. The CDR3 protein is CASSVLVDLGKTYGYTF. The CDR3, as DNA: TGTGCCAGCAGCGTCTTAGTCGATCTCGGAAAGACCTATGGCTACACCTTC.

The CDR3 DNA follows: TGTGCCAGCAGCTTAGGGACTAGCGGGGATAACACAGATACGCAGTATTTT. Its translation: CASSLGTSGDNTDTQYF. The rearrangement links TRBV5-8 to TRBJ2-3, with 13 bases matching TRBD2. This CDR3 is built from 17 residues. The germline CDR1 and CDR2 sequences are SGHTS and YDEGEE. V lost 2 bases, J lost 2 bases, and 5 bases stayed unmatched.

A word on this clonotype: Just one base apart from a much larger clone, this may be a read error. The chain couples TRBV8-2 to TRBJ2-5; TRBD1 reflects the table's D call only, with no check against the DNA. Near its end, the DNA agrees better with TRBJ2-6, so the J call may be wrong. TRBV8-2 is assigned pseudogene status. The CDR3 has 17 residues. This CDR3 is CATCDRITQSRANVLTF. Written as DNA, the CDR3 is TGTGCCACCTGTGACAGGATAACACAAAGTCGGGCCAACGTCCTGACTTTC.

This clonotype was picked up a small number of times. The V and J genes are TRBV10-1 and TRBJ2-3; D might be TRBD2 (6 bases). This CDR3 is 15 amino acids long. V lost 4 bases, J lost 4 bases, and 15 bases lay in between. CDR1 and CDR2 (germline): WNHNN, SYGVQD (reference sequence). The CDR3 sequence: CASSGGKGIPDTQYF. For the CDR3, the DNA is TGCGCCAGCAGTGGCGGGAAGGGGATTCCAGATACGCAGTATTTT.